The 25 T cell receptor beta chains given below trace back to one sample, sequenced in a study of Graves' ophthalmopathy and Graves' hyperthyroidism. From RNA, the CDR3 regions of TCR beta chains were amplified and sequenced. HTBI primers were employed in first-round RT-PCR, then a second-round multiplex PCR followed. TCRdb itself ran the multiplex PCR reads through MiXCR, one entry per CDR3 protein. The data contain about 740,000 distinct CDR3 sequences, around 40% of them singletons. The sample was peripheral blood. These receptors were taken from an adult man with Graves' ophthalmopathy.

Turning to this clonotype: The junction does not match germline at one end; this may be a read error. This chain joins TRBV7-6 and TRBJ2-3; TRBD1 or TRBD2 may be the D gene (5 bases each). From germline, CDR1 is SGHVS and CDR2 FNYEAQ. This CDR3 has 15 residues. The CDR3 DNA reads TGTGCTAGCAGCTTAGATGGGACCCGCACAGATACGCAGTATTTT. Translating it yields CASSLDGTRTDTQYF.

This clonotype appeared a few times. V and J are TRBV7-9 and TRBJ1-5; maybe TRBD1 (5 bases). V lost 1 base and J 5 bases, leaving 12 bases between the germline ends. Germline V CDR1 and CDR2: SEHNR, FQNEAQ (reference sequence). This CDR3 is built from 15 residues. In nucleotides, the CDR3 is TGTGCCAGCAGCTTAGGGGGGGTAGGGGATCAGCCCCAGCATTTT. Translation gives CASSLGGVGDQPQHF.

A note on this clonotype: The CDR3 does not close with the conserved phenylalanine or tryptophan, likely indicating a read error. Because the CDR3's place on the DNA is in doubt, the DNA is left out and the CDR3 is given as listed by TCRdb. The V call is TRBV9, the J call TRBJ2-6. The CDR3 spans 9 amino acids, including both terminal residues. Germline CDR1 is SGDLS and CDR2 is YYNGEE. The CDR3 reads CASSQGPTS.

The CDR3 region is CASSTRATYGYTF. The CDR3 DNA sequence: TGTGCCAGTAGTACTCGGGCAACCTATGGCTACACCTTC. The chain employs TRBV19 and TRBJ1-2; D is undetermined. CDR3 length: 13 residues. V lost 4 bases and J lost 4, with 10 bases in between. Germline CDR1 is LNHDA and CDR2 is SQIVND (reference sequence).

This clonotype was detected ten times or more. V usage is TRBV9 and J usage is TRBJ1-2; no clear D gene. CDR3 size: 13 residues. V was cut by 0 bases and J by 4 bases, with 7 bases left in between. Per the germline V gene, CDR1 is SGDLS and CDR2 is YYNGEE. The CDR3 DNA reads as TGTGCCAGCAGCGTAGAGGGAGTCTATGGCTACACCTTC. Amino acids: CASSVEGVYGYTF. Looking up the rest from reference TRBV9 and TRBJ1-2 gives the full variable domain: DSGVTQTPKHLITATGQRVTLRCSPRSGDLSVYWYQQSLDQGLQFLIQYYNGEERAKGNILERFSAQQFPDLHSELNLSSLELGDSALYFCASSVEGVYGYTFGSGTRLTVV.

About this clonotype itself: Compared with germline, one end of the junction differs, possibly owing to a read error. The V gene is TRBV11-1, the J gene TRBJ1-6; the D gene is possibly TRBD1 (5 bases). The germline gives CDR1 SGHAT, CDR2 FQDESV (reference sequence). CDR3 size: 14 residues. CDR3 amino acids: CTSSRDGTNSPLHF. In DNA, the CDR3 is TGTACCAGCAGTAGGGACGGAACTAATTCACCCCTCCACTTT.

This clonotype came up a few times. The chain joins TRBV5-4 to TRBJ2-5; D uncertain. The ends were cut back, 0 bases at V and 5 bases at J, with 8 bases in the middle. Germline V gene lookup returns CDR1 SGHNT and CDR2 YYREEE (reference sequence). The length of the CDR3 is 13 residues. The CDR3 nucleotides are TGTGCCAGCAGCTTGGAAATGAGGGAGACCCAGTACTTC. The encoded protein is CASSLEMRETQYF.

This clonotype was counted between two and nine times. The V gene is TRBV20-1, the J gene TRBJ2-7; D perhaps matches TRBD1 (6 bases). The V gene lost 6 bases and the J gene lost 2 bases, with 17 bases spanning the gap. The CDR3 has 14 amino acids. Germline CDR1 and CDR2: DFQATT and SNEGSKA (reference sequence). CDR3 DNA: TGCAGTGCCTCGACAGGCAAATACCCCTACGAGCAGTACTTC. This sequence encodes CSASTGKYPYEQYF.

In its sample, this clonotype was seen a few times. CDR3 nucleotide sequence: TGTGCCAGCTCCCCGGTCAGGGGTAGATCACCCCTCCACTTT. Encoded protein: CASSPVRGRSPLHF. The rearrangement joins TRBV5-8 to TRBJ1-6; weak D call: TRBD1 (6 bases). V dropped 7 bases and J dropped 10 bases, with 18 bases sitting between them. The length of the CDR3 is 14 residues. The germline CDR1 and CDR2 sequences are SGHTS and YDEGEE.

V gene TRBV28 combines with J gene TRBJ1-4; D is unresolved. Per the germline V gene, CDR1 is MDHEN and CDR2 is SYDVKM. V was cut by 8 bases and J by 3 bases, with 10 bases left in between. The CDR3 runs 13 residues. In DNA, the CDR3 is TGTGCCAGCGAGACCGTAGCTAATGAAAAACTGTTTTTT. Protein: CASETVANEKLFF.

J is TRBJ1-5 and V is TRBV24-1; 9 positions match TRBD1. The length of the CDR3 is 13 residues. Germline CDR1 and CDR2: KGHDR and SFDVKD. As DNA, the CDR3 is TGTGCTAGAAGGACAGGGGATAATCAGCCCCAGCATTTT. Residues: CARRTGDNQPQHF.

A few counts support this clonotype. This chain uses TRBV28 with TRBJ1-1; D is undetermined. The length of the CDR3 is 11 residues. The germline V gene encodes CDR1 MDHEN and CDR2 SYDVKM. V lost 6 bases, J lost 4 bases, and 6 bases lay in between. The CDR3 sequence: CASRYGTEAFF. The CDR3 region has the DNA TGTGCCAGCAGGTATGGCACTGAAGCTTTCTTT.

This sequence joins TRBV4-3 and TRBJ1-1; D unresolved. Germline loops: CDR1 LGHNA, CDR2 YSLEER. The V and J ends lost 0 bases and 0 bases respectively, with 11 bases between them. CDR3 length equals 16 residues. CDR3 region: CASSQDQLFMNTEAFF. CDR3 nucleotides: TGCGCCAGCAGCCAAGATCAGTTGTTCATGAACACTGAAGCTTTCTTT.

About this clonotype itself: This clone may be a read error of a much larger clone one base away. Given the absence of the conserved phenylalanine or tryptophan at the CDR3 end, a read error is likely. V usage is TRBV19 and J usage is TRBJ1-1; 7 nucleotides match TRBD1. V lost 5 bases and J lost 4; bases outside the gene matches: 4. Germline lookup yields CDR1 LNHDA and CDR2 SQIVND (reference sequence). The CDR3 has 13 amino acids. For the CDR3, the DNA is TGTGCCAGTAGTGTTCAGGGGGGCACTGAAGCTTTCTCT. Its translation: CASSVQGGTEAFS.

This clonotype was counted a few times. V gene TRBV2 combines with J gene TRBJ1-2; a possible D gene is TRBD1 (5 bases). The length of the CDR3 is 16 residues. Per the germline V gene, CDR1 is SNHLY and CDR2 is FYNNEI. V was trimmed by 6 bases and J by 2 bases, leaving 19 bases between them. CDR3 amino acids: CASSRDHNIRNYGYTF. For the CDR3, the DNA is TGTGCCAGCAGCCGGGACCATAATATAAGAAACTATGGCTACACCTTC.

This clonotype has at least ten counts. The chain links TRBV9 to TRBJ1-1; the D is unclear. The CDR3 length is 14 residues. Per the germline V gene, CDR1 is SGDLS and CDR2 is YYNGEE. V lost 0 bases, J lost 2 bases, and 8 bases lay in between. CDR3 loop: CASSVVGSNTEAFF. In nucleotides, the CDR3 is TGTGCCAGCAGCGTAGTTGGCTCTAACACTGAAGCTTTCTTT.

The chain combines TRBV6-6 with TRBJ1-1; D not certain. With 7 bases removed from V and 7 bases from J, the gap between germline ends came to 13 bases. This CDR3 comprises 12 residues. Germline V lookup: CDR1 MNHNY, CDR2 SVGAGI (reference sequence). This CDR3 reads CASTYKGDEAFF. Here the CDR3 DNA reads TGTGCCAGCACCTATAAGGGTGATGAAGCTTTCTTT.

The chain's CDR3 is CSVGPPLGIYGYTF. The CDR3 region has the DNA TGCAGCGTTGGGCCCCCGCTCGGTATCTATGGCTACACCTTC. The J gene is TRBJ1-2, the V gene TRBV29-1; D is undetermined. The CDR3 contains 14 residues. V shed 4 bases and J shed 4 bases, with 16 bases lying between them. From germline, CDR1 is SQVTM and CDR2 ANQGSEA.

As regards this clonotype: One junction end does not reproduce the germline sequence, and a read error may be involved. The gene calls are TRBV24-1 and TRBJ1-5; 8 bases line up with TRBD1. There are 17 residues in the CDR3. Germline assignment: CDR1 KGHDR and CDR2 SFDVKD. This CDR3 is CASSESFSAGGYQPQHF. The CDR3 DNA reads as TGTGCCAGCAGTGAAAGTTTTTCGGCAGGGGGCTATCAGCCCCAGCATTTT.

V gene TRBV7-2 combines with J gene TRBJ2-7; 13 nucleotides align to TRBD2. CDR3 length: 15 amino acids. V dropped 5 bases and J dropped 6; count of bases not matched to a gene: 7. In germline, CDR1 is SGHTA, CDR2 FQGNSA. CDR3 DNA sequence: TGTGCCAGCAGCCAAGGACTAGCGGGAGTACGCGAGCAGTACTTC. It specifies CASSQGLAGVREQYF.

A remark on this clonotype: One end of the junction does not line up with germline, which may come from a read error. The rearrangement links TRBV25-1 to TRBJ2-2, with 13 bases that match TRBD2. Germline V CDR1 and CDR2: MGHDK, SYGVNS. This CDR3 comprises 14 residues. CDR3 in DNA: TGTGGCAGCACCAGGACTAGCGGGGGCAGGGAGCTGTTTTTT. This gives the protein CGSTRTSGGRELFF.

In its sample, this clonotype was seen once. Here the CDR3 reads CASSLDGTGSYNEQYF. For the CDR3, the DNA is TGTGCCAGCAGCTTAGACGGGACAGGGTCGTACAACGAGCAGTACTTC. This chain links TRBV7-9 with TRBJ2-7, with 9 bases aligning to TRBD1. V lost 1 base, J lost 5 bases, and 9 bases stayed unmatched. The CDR3 runs 16 residues. The germline CDR1 and CDR2 sequences are SEHNR and FQNEAQ (reference sequence).

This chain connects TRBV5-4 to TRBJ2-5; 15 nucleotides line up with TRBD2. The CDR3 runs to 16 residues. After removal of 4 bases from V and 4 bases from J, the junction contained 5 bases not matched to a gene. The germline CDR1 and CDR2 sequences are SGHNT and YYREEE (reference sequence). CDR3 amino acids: CASSPGTSGGIETQYF. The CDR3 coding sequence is TGTGCCAGCAGCCCCGGGACTAGCGGGGGGATAGAGACCCAGTACTTC. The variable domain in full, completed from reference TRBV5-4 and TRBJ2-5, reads ETGVTQSPTHLIKTRGQQVTLRCSSQSGHNTVSWYQQALGQGPQFIFQYYREEENGRGNFPPRFSGLQFPNYSSELNVNALELDDSALYLCASSPGTSGGIETQYFGPGTRLLVL.

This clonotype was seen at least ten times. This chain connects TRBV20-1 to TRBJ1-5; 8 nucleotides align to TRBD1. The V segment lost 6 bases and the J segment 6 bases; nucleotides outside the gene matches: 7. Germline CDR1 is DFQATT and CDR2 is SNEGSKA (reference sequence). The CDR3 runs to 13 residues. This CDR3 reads CSAVDRATQPQHF. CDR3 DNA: TGCAGTGCGGTGGACAGGGCAACTCAGCCCCAGCATTTT.

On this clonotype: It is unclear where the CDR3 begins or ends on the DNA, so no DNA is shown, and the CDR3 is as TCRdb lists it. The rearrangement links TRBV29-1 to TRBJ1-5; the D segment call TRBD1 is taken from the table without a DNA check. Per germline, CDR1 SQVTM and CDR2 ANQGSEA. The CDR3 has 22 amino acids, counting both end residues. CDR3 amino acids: CSVARGAVIWGQRPDFRGRQHF.